This T cell receptor beta chain comes out of a study of blood T cells in healthy people across ages. There are 15 residues in the CDR3. Trimming took off 5 bases at V and 4 bases at J, with 17 bases between the two ends. Germline values: CDR1 MNHNY, CDR2 SVGAGI (reference sequence). It was with a sample-barcoded 5' primer and a J-beta primer mix that a second PCR of about 6 to 12 cycles was run. TCRdb independently ran MiXCR on the 5' RACE reads; one entry per CDR3 protein. Seen here are about 1.4 million distinct CDR3 sequences, approximately 59% observed once, and the top ten hold about 6.3%. The sample was blood. The TCR sequence derives from a man in his late teens or twenties in good health. The gene calls are TRBV6-6 and TRBJ2-5; weak D call: TRBD1 (5 bases). The CDR3 region has the DNA TGTGCCAGCAGTCAAAGAATCTCAGGGTTAGAGACCCAGTACTTC. Translation: CASSQRISGLETQYF.